Listed below are T cell receptor beta chains from one sample, sequenced in a study of blood T cell repertoires in COVID-19. Profiled with immunoSEQ multiplex PCR; TCRdb holds only in-frame clones, not every one. Among about 110,000 clones listed, roughly 85% were seen once. The sequencing input was peripheral blood. The receptors come from a human donor in a cohort sampled during active COVID-19. CDR3s include the opening cysteine and the closing phenylalanine or tryptophan. Fields, in order: D gene, clone size, V gene, J gene, CDR3 DNA, CDR3 protein. A D gene is named only where the DNA matches it firmly. Size is stated for part of the rows, as once, few or many counts, or as a class when the clone is expanded.

D gene: TRBD1; clone size: once; V gene: TRBV6-5; J gene: TRBJ1-1; CDR3 DNA: TGTGCCAGCAGTAGGGGGACAGGGCGGAACACTGAAGCTTTCTTT; CDR3 protein: CASSRGTGRNTEAFF
D gene: -; clone size: -; V gene: TRBV19; J gene: TRBJ2-7; CDR3 DNA: TGTGCCAGTAGTATAGCAGGCAGGGGCGGCGAGCAGTACTTC; CDR3 protein: CASSIAGRGGEQYF
D gene: TRBD1; clone size: -; V gene: TRBV5-8; J gene: TRBJ2-3; CDR3 DNA: TGTGCCAGCAGCTGGACCTGGACAGGGCGCCCAGATACGCAGTATTTT; CDR3 protein: CASSWTWTGRPDTQYF
D gene: -; clone size: -; V gene: TRBV6-4; J gene: TRBJ1-2; CDR3 DNA: TGTGCCAGCAGTGACTCGAGTGGGGCCTCCCGGACCTTC; CDR3 protein: CASSDSSGASRTF
D gene: -; clone size: -; V gene: TRBV3-1/TRBV3-2; J gene: TRBJ1-1; CDR3 DNA: TGTGCCAGCAGCCAAGGCGTCGTCACAGGGTGGCGCGCTGAAGCTTTCTTT; CDR3 protein: CASSQGVVTGWRAEAFF
D gene: -; clone size: -; V gene: TRBV5-1; J gene: TRBJ2-3; CDR3 DNA: TGCGCCAGCAACATGGGGAGAAGCACAGATACGCAGTATTTT; CDR3 protein: CASNMGRSTDTQYF
D gene: TRBD1; clone size: -; V gene: TRBV3-1/TRBV3-2; J gene: TRBJ1-1; CDR3 DNA: TGTGCCAGCAGCTTGCAGGGGGTCACTGAAGCTTTCTTT; CDR3 protein: CASSLQGVTEAFF
D gene: -; clone size: -; V gene: TRBV27; J gene: TRBJ1-1; CDR3 DNA: TGTGCCAGCAGCCCGTCAATCGGGGGGCGGAAGAACACTGAAGCTTTCTTT; CDR3 protein: CASSPSIGGRKNTEAFF
D gene: -; clone size: -; V gene: TRBV5-6; J gene: TRBJ2-3; CDR3 DNA: TGTGCCAGCACCCCGGGACACCGCACAGATACGCAGTATTTT; CDR3 protein: CASTPGHRTDTQYF
D gene: TRBD1; clone size: -; V gene: TRBV24-1; J gene: TRBJ2-3; CDR3 DNA: TGTGCCACCAGTGACCCGGGACAGTACACAGATACGCAGTATTTT; CDR3 protein: CATSDPGQYTDTQYF
D gene: TRBD1; clone size: -; V gene: TRBV28; J gene: TRBJ2-3; CDR3 DNA: TGTGCCAGCAGTCCGACAGGGACAGATACGCAGTATTTT; CDR3 protein: CASSPTGTDTQYF
D gene: -; clone size: once; V gene: TRBV5-1; J gene: TRBJ1-6; CDR3 DNA: TGCGCCAGCAGCTTGGATGTTCAGGGTGGCTCCTATAATTCACCCCTCCACTTT; CDR3 protein: CASSLDVQGGSYNSPLHF
D gene: -; clone size: many; V gene: TRBV30; J gene: TRBJ1-2; CDR3 DNA: TGTGCCTGGAGTTTCCTACAGGGTGCTGGTGGCTACACCTTC; CDR3 protein: CAWSFLQGAGGYTF
D gene: TRBD1; clone size: -; V gene: TRBV6-5; J gene: TRBJ1-2; CDR3 DNA: TGTGCCAGCAGTTCCCCTACCGGGACAGGGGGGTCGGGCTACACCTTC; CDR3 protein: CASSSPTGTGGSGYTF
D gene: TRBD2; clone size: -; V gene: TRBV7-2; J gene: TRBJ2-3; CDR3 DNA: TGTGCCAGCAGCTTAAAGAGCGGGGTTATAAGCACAGATACGCAGTATTTT; CDR3 protein: CASSLKSGVISTDTQYF
D gene: TRBD2; clone size: -; V gene: TRBV9; J gene: TRBJ2-3; CDR3 DNA: TGTGCCAGCAGCGCTCGACTAGCGGGGGGCACTAGCACAGATACGCAGTATTTT; CDR3 protein: CASSARLAGGTSTDTQYF
D gene: -; clone size: once; V gene: TRBV19; J gene: TRBJ2-2; CDR3 DNA: TGTGCCAGTAGTATCCTCGGGAGCACCGGGGAGCTGTTTTTT; CDR3 protein: CASSILGSTGELFF
D gene: -; clone size: -; V gene: TRBV11-2; J gene: TRBJ2-5; CDR3 DNA: TGTGCCAGCAGCTTAGATGTTCTAGAAGAGACCCAGTACTTC; CDR3 protein: CASSLDVLEETQYF
D gene: TRBD2; clone size: -; V gene: TRBV9; J gene: TRBJ2-1; CDR3 DNA: TGTGCCAGCAGCGGGCAGGGACTAGCGGGGGTTAATGAGCAGTTCTTC; CDR3 protein: CASSGQGLAGVNEQFF
D gene: TRBD2; clone size: -; V gene: TRBV7-3; J gene: TRBJ2-1; CDR3 DNA: TGTGCCTGCGCGAGCGGGAGGGCCAACAATGAGCAGTTCTTC; CDR3 protein: CACASGRANNEQFF
D gene: -; clone size: -; V gene: TRBV5-1; J gene: TRBJ1-2; CDR3 DNA: TGCGCCAGCAGCTTGGGGGGAGTCGAGTATGGCTACACCTTC; CDR3 protein: CASSLGGVEYGYTF
D gene: -; clone size: -; V gene: TRBV7-5; J gene: TRBJ2-7; CDR3 DNA: TGTGCCAGAATCCCCTTTTTAGACAGGGCCTCCTACGAGCAGTACTTC; CDR3 protein: CARIPFLDRASYEQYF
D gene: -; clone size: -; V gene: TRBV29-1; J gene: TRBJ2-3; CDR3 DNA: TGCAGCGTTGAAGATCGAACACGGCGCGGTCTAACTAGCACAGATACGCAGTATTTT; CDR3 protein: CSVEDRTRRGLTSTDTQYF
D gene: -; clone size: -; V gene: TRBV4-2; J gene: TRBJ2-1; CDR3 DNA: TGTGCCAGCAGCCAGCGAGCGCCGGGTGATCGGACGGGAAACAATGAGCAGTTCTTC; CDR3 protein: CASSQRAPGDRTGNNEQFF
D gene: -; clone size: -; V gene: TRBV3-1/TRBV3-2; J gene: TRBJ1-4; CDR3 DNA: TGTGCCAGCAGCCTCCCCGTCGGTGGGACACTCAATGAAAAACTGTTTTTT; CDR3 protein: CASSLPVGGTLNEKLFF
D gene: -; clone size: -; V gene: TRBV5-1; J gene: TRBJ1-4; CDR3 DNA: TGCGCCAGCAGTGGAGACGCCCTTGGGGAAAAACTGTTTTTT; CDR3 protein: CASSGDALGEKLFF